The 32 T cell receptor beta chains in this list originate from one sample, sequenced in a study of T-cell reconstitution after alpha-beta-depleted transplantation in children. The TCRbeta library incorporated unique molecular identifiers. TCRdb recomputed calls from the PCR reads with MiXCR, one row per CDR3 protein. This table has over 80,000 distinct CDR3 sequences, around 22% appearing once. Source: PBMCs, taken before TCRalphabeta/CD19-depleted stem cell transplant. These receptors were collected from a boy younger than 10 with acute lymphoblastic leukemia, due to receive a stem cell transplant.

The chain links TRBV11-2 to TRBJ1-5; D is ambiguous. Deletions cut 5 bases from V and 3 bases from J, with 11 bases between. This CDR3 is 14 amino acids long. Germline CDR1 and CDR2: SGHAT and FQNNGV. CDR3: CASSATDLNQPQHF. In DNA form, the CDR3 reads TGTGCCAGCAGCGCGACCGACCTCAATCAGCCCCAGCATTTT.

CDR3 in DNA: TGCAGTGCTAGAGTGGGTAGCGGAACAGATACGCAGTATTTT. This translates into CSARVGSGTDTQYF. The chain carries TRBV20-1 and TRBJ2-3, with D possibly TRBD2 on 6 matching bases. Trimming stripped 1 base from V and 3 bases from J, with 11 bases between. The CDR3 extends over 14 amino acids. In germline, CDR1 is DFQATT, CDR2 SNEGSKA (reference sequence).

J is TRBJ2-3 and V is TRBV5-1; 9 bases line up with TRBD2. Germline trimming cut 0 bases from V and 4 bases from J; bases unmatched to any gene: 6. The CDR3 is 16 residues long. Germline CDR1 reads SGHRS; CDR2 reads YFSETQ. The CDR3 here is CASSLGLAEAADTQYF. The CDR3 DNA reads as TGCGCCAGCAGCTTGGGACTAGCGGAGGCGGCAGATACGCAGTATTTT.

A few counts support this clonotype. This chain connects TRBV18 to TRBJ2-7; 11 bases align to TRBD2. V trimming: 3 bases; J trimming: 0 bases; junction bases outside the gene matches: 4. Germline-derived CDR1 and CDR2 are KGHSH and LQKENI. The CDR3 has 16 residues. CDR3 bases: TGTGCCAGCTCACCCCTGGGACTAGCGGTCTCCTACGAGCAGTACTTC. As protein: CASSPLGLAVSYEQYF.

The rearrangement links TRBV3-1 to TRBJ2-1; perhaps TRBD2 as D (6 bases). The CDR3 runs 20 residues. Germline CDR1 reads LGHDT; CDR2 reads YNNKEL (reference sequence). Between the trimmed V and J ends, which lost 0 bases and 0 bases, there was a span of 21 bases. The CDR3 loop is CASSQEVGSGGAYSYNEQFF. The CDR3 DNA reads TGTGCCAGCAGCCAAGAAGTAGGAAGCGGAGGGGCCTACTCCTACAATGAGCAGTTCTTC.

The rearrangement uses TRBV5-5 and TRBJ1-1, with D tentatively TRBD1 (5 bases). The germline V gene has CDR1 SGHKS and CDR2 YYEKEE (reference sequence). CDR3 length: 15 amino acids. The V gene lost 4 bases and the J gene lost 4 bases, with 17 bases spanning the gap. The DNA for the CDR3 is TGTGCCAGCAGCCCGGGACTCCTGGTCAGCACTGAAGCTTTCTTT. Translated, it gives CASSPGLLVSTEAFF.

The chain has TRBV3-1 and TRBJ2-1; 11 bases match TRBD2. The CDR3 length is 16 residues. CDR1 and CDR2 (germline): LGHDT, YNNKEL (reference sequence). Trimming took 4 bases from V and 10 from J; bases not matched to a gene: 12. The CDR3: CASSRARLAGGNEQFF. DNA of the CDR3: TGTGCCAGCAGCCGGGCAAGGCTAGCGGGGGGAAACGAGCAGTTCTTC.

The rearrangement joins TRBV7-8 to TRBJ2-3; 10 bases match TRBD1. The V segment lost 3 bases and the J segment 1 base; nucleotides outside the gene matches: 4. Germline loops: CDR1 SGHVS, CDR2 FQNEAQ. The CDR3 has 16 amino acids. CDR3 sequence: CASSFTGTGGTDTQYF. CDR3 nucleotide sequence: TGTGCCAGCAGCTTCACCGGGACAGGGGGCACAGATACGCAGTATTTT.

This clonotype occurred many times. The V and J genes are TRBV7-8 and TRBJ2-5; perhaps TRBD2 as D (5 bases). The CDR3 covers 12 residues. Germline loops: CDR1 SGHVS, CDR2 FQNEAQ. V was pared by 5 bases and J by 5 bases, with 9 bases between. CDR3 sequence: CASSLRRETQYF. The CDR3 coding sequence is TGTGCCAGCAGCCTCAGGAGGGAGACCCAGTACTTC.

This clonotype was recorded a few times. The chain uses TRBV5-1 and TRBJ2-2, with 10 bases lining up with TRBD1. The CDR3 has 15 residues. The germline V gene encodes CDR1 SGHRS and CDR2 YFSETQ. Germline trimming cut 5 bases from V and 7 bases from J; bases unmatched to any gene: 8. CDR3 DNA sequence: TGCGCCAGCAGACGAGACAGGGGGCAAAGCGGGGAGCTGTTTTTT. Protein product: CASRRDRGQSGELFF.

The J gene is TRBJ2-4, the V gene TRBV20-1, with 10 bases aligning to TRBD1. V dropped 8 bases and J dropped 0; count of bases not matched to a gene: 10. The CDR3 is 16 residues long. Germline-derived CDR1 and CDR2 are DFQATT and SNEGSKA (reference sequence). The CDR3 DNA reads as TGCAGTTCCAATCGGGGACAGGGGTCAGCCAAAAACATTCAGTACTTC. Translation: CSSNRGQGSAKNIQYF.

The chain recombines TRBV2 with TRBJ2-4; unclear D gene. Trimming took 3 bases from V and 0 from J, leaving 12 bases between them. CDR3 length equals 16 residues. Germline V CDR1 and CDR2: SNHLY, FYNNEI. CDR3 region: CASSESISLAKNIQYF. The CDR3 nucleotides read TGTGCCAGCAGTGAGTCGATCTCTCTAGCCAAAAACATTCAGTACTTC. Combining the CDR3 with reference TRBV2 and TRBJ2-4 gives the whole variable domain EPEVTQTPSHQVTQMGQEVILRCVPISNHLYFYWYRQILGQKVEFLVSFYNNEISEKSEIFDDQFSVERPDGSNFTLKIRSTKLEDSAMYFCASSESISLAKNIQYFGAGTRLSVL.

This clonotype came up a few times. This chain connects TRBV7-8 to TRBJ2-1; D is perhaps TRBD2 (6 bases). The germline V gene encodes CDR1 SGHVS and CDR2 FQNEAQ. This CDR3 has 20 amino acids. Trimming shortened V by 1 base and J by 0 bases, and 22 bases separated the two germline ends. The CDR3 DNA reads TGTGCCAGCAGCTTAGTTTTTCGTAGCGGAGTCCATCTCTCCTACAATGAGCAGTTCTTC. Translation gives CASSLVFRSGVHLSYNEQFF.

This clonotype has a handful of counts. The gene calls are TRBV9 and TRBJ2-1; TRBD1 matches 7 bases. CDR1 and CDR2 (germline): SGDLS, YYNGEE. This CDR3 contains 15 residues. V shed 4 bases, J shed 0 bases, and the junction held 4 bases outside the gene matches. CDR3: CASSYRGGSYNEQFF. The CDR3 DNA sequence: TGTGCCAGCAGCTACAGGGGCGGCTCCTACAATGAGCAGTTCTTC.

This rearrangement joins TRBV7-9 to TRBJ2-1; no clear D. Trimming left V 6 bases short and J 2 bases short, with 8 bases between. The CDR3 loop spans 13 amino acids. Germline CDR1 reads SEHNR; CDR2 reads FQNEAQ (reference sequence). As DNA, the CDR3 is TGTGCCAGCAGTCCCGACCCCTACAATGAGCAGTTCTTC. It specifies CASSPDPYNEQFF. The full variable domain, rest sourced from reference TRBV7-9 and TRBJ2-1, is DTGVSQNPRHKITKRGQNVTFRCDPISEHNRLYWYRQTLGQGPEFLTYFQNEAQLEKSRLLSDRFSAERPKGSFSTLEIQRTEQGDSAMYLCASSPDPYNEQFFGPGTRLTVL.

V usage is TRBV6-2 or TRBV6-3 and J usage is TRBJ2-7, with 9 bases that match TRBD2. J lost 0 bases, V lost 2 bases, and 11 bases had no gene match. This CDR3 contains 18 residues. Germline CDR1 MNHEY, CDR2 SVGEGT. CDR3 in amino acids: CASSYTPLAGPFSYEQYF. CDR3 bases: TGTGCCAGCAGTTACACGCCGCTAGCGGGACCGTTCTCCTACGAGCAGTACTTC.

The chain couples TRBV27 to TRBJ2-7; D gene uncertain. This CDR3 spans 10 amino acids. Germline CDR1 MNHEY, CDR2 SMNVEV (reference sequence). V lost 11 bases to trimming and J lost 6 bases, with 11 bases between them. CDR3 nucleotide sequence: TGTGCCTCTGGCTTGTTCGAGCAGTACTTC. Translation gives CASGLFEQYF.

The V call is TRBV7-9, the J call TRBJ2-5; D unresolved. V gave up 4 bases and J gave up 7 bases, with 13 bases separating them. In germline, CDR1 is SEHNR, CDR2 FQNEAQ (reference sequence). This CDR3 comprises 13 residues. The CDR3 is CASSSPRPGTQYF. The CDR3 region has the DNA TGTGCCAGCAGCTCCCCCCGCCCGGGGACCCAGTACTTC.

This rearrangement joins TRBV7-3 to TRBJ2-1, with TRBD2 matching over 7 bases. CDR3 length: 16 amino acids. Germline trimming cut 5 bases from V and 6 bases from J; bases unmatched to any gene: 13. Germline lookup yields CDR1 SGHTA and CDR2 FQGTGA. CDR3 protein: CASSEASGGAGNEQFF. CDR3 bases: TGTGCCAGCAGCGAGGCTAGCGGAGGGGCCGGCAATGAGCAGTTCTTC.

Only a few counts were recorded for this clonotype. The V gene is TRBV20-1, the J gene TRBJ2-5; tentatively, D is TRBD2 (5 bases). V was shortened by 3 bases and J by 5 bases, with 25 bases between the two germline ends. CDR3 length: 17 residues. From germline, CDR1 is DFQATT and CDR2 SNEGSKA (reference sequence). This CDR3 reads CSASEGLSSMRWETQYF. CDR3 coding DNA: TGCAGTGCTAGTGAGGGCCTATCGTCGATGAGGTGGGAGACCCAGTACTTC.

The V and J genes are TRBV10-1 and TRBJ2-5; D is uncertain. This CDR3 is 13 amino acids long. V lost 4 bases, J lost 5 bases, and 11 bases lay in between. Per the germline V gene, CDR1 is WNHNN and CDR2 is SYGVQD (reference sequence). The CDR3 sequence is CASSGPARETQYF. The CDR3 bases are TGCGCCAGCAGTGGCCCAGCTCGGGAGACCCAGTACTTC.

The chain uses TRBV19 and TRBJ1-1, with D tentatively TRBD1 (6 bases). Germline V gene sequence: CDR1 LNHDA, CDR2 SQIVND (reference sequence). CDR3 size: 12 residues. V was trimmed by 1 base and J by 7 bases, leaving 7 bases between them. The CDR3 DNA follows: TGTGCCAGTAGTATAGGGGGGCTTGAAGCTTTCTTT. Protein sequence: CASSIGGLEAFF. Full variable domain (outside the CDR3, taken from reference TRBV19 and TRBJ1-1): DGGITQSPKYLFRKEGQNVTLSCEQNLNHDAMYWYRQDPGQGLRLIYYSQIVNDFQKGDIAEGYSVSREKKESFPLTVTSAQKNPTAFYLCASSIGGLEAFFGQGTRLTVV.

This clonotype has just a few counts. V and J are TRBV5-1 and TRBJ2-1; 8 bases are shared with TRBD2. J gave up 0 bases and V 2 bases, and 4 bases lay outside the gene matches. The CDR3 is 16 amino acids. Germline V gene data show CDR1 as SGHRS and CDR2 as YFSETQ. CDR3 DNA: TGCGCCAGCAGCTTACTAGCGGTGAGCTCCTACAATGAGCAGTTCTTC. It is translated as CASSLLAVSSYNEQFF. Full variable domain (rest looked up from reference TRBV5-1 and TRBJ2-1): KAGVTQTPRYLIKTRGQQVTLSCSPISGHRSVSWYQQTPGQGLQFLFEYFSETQRNKGNFPGRFSGRQFSNSRSEMNVSTLELGDSALYLCASSLLAVSSYNEQFFGPGTRLTVL.

This clonotype was counted only a few times. This sequence joins TRBV7-3 and TRBJ2-2; 7 bases match TRBD1. After removal of 4 bases from V and 5 bases from J, the junction contained 1 base not matched to a gene. Germline loops: CDR1 SGHTA, CDR2 FQGTGA. The CDR3 is made up of 13 amino acids. The CDR3 coding sequence is TGTGCCAGCAGCTCGGACAGGACCGGGGAGCTGTTTTTT. Its translation is CASSSDRTGELFF.

Remarks on this clonotype: Because it lacks the conserved phenylalanine or tryptophan at the end, this CDR3 is likely a read error. The rearrangement joins TRBV20-1 to TRBJ1-2, with D maybe TRBD1 (6 bases). Trimming removed 3 bases from V and 3 bases from J, with 14 bases in between. CDR1 and CDR2 from the germline V gene are DFQATT and SNEGSKA (reference sequence). This CDR3 is 14 amino acids long. The CDR3 nucleotides read TGCAGTGCTAGGGACTCCGGGACATACTATGGCTACACCATC. It codes for CSARDSGTYYGYTI.

The V gene is TRBV7-8, the J gene TRBJ2-1, with 7 bases that match TRBD2. The CDR3 is made up of 19 amino acids. CDR1 SGHVS and CDR2 FQNEAQ come from the germline V gene. V dropped 4 bases and J dropped 0; count of bases not matched to a gene: 15. The CDR3 nucleotides are TGTGCCAGCAGCTACCAGCCCCCTAGCGGAGGGGCCTCCTACAATGAGCAGTTCTTC. Encoded protein: CASSYQPPSGGASYNEQFF.

This clonotype was counted only a few times. V is TRBV5-1 and J is TRBJ2-1; 11 nucleotides match TRBD2. Trimming took 0 bases from V and 0 from J; bases not matched to a gene: 8. Germline assignment: CDR1 SGHRS and CDR2 YFSETQ. This CDR3 has 19 amino acids. Here the CDR3 reads CASSLAGTSGVSSYNEQFF. The CDR3 DNA is TGCGCCAGCAGCTTGGCCGGGACTAGCGGAGTCAGCTCCTACAATGAGCAGTTCTTC. The variable domain in full, with the rest retrieved from reference TRBV5-1 and TRBJ2-1, is KAGVTQTPRYLIKTRGQQVTLSCSPISGHRSVSWYQQTPGQGLQFLFEYFSETQRNKGNFPGRFSGRQFSNSRSEMNVSTLELGDSALYLCASSLAGTSGVSSYNEQFFGPGTRLTVL.

V and J are TRBV7-9 and TRBJ1-5, with no clear D. The CDR3 has 12 amino acids. With 6 bases removed from V and 4 bases from J, the gap between germline ends came to 7 bases. Per germline, CDR1 SEHNR and CDR2 FQNEAQ (reference sequence). The DNA for the CDR3 is TGTGCCAGCAGGATCGCGAATCAGCCCCAGCATTTT. Its translation is CASRIANQPQHF.

This clonotype was counted a few times. The CDR3 loop reads CASSLPGARDTQYF. CDR3 nucleotides: TGTGCCAGCAGTTTGCCGGGGGCTAGAGATACGCAGTATTTT. The V and J genes are TRBV12-3 or TRBV12-4 and TRBJ2-3; D possibly matches TRBD1 or TRBD2 (6 bases each). This CDR3 has 14 amino acids. Trimming removed 3 bases from V and 5 bases from J, with 12 bases in between.

J is TRBJ2-1 and V is TRBV11-2, with D unresolved. V was pared by 2 bases and J by 6 bases, with 8 bases between. Germline values: CDR1 SGHAT, CDR2 FQNNGV. CDR3 size: 13 residues. The CDR3 DNA reads as TGTGCCAGCAGCTTACTCTCTTCCAATGAGCAGTTCTTC. Protein product: CASSLLSSNEQFF.

The chain links TRBV20-1 to TRBJ2-1, with D possibly being TRBD2 (5 bases). V shed 3 bases and J shed 8 bases, with 17 bases lying between them. Germline CDR1 DFQATT, CDR2 SNEGSKA (reference sequence). This CDR3 is 14 amino acids long. CDR3 DNA sequence: TGCAGTGCTAGGAGGGCGGCCGAGGGCGATGAGCAGTTCTTC. It specifies CSARRAAEGDEQFF.

V and J are TRBV20-1 and TRBJ2-3; D not certain. Germline lookup yields CDR1 DFQATT and CDR2 SNEGSKA (reference sequence). V lost 0 bases and J 4 bases, leaving 11 bases between the germline ends. The CDR3 loop spans 14 amino acids. CDR3 residues: CSARESVLPDTQYF. CDR3 DNA: TGCAGTGCTAGAGAAAGCGTTCTGCCAGATACGCAGTATTTT.